These 5 T cell receptor beta chains originate from one sample sequenced in a study of T cell repertoires in cytomegalovirus infection. Which antigens these TCRs recognize remains unknown. TCRdb reanalysed the reads using MiXCR and keeps one entry per CDR3 protein. The sample carries approximately 770,000 distinct CDR3 sequences, 25% to 35% recorded once. The sample here was cultured CD8+ T cells from PBMCs, taken from culture after CMV antigen stimulation. The receptor source for this set is a human donor in good health (CMV status not recorded). Some clones in this sample may be carry-over from other donors' samples.

In this sample, this clonotype turned up a few times. The chain recombines TRBV27 with TRBJ1-1; TRBD1 matches 9 bases. Per the germline V gene, CDR1 is MNHEY and CDR2 is SMNVEV (reference sequence). This CDR3 has 15 residues. The V gene end was trimmed by 2 bases and the J gene end by 4 bases; junction bases not matched to a gene: 5. The CDR3 spells CASSLRDRVGTEAFF. CDR3 DNA: TGTGCCAGCAGTTTACGGGACAGGGTGGGCACTGAAGCTTTCTTT.

This sequence joins TRBV6-2 or TRBV6-3 and TRBJ2-1; the D call may be TRBD1 or TRBD2 (6 bases each). The CDR3 has 16 residues. Trimming removed 6 bases from V and 0 bases from J, with 15 bases in between. The germline V gene encodes CDR1 MNHEY and CDR2 SVGEGT. The CDR3 bases are TGTGCCAGCAGCCCCGGAAGGGGGGTCTCCTACAATGAGCAGTTCTTC. It encodes CASSPGRGVSYNEQFF.

The V and J genes are TRBV27 and TRBJ2-1; 9 bases align to TRBD2. J was trimmed by 4 bases and V by 1 base; bases with no gene match: 2. The germline V gene has CDR1 MNHEY and CDR2 SMNVEV (reference sequence). The CDR3 has 15 amino acids. CDR3 sequence (DNA): TGTGCCAGCAGTTTATGGCGGGGGGGTTACAATGAGCAGTTCTTC. Amino acids: CASSLWRGGYNEQFF.

By its share, this clonotype is medium-sized. The chain has TRBV28 and TRBJ2-1, with TRBD1 matching over 7 bases. This CDR3 is 14 amino acids long. V was clipped by 6 bases and J by 12 bases; unmatched bases: 14. The germline gives CDR1 MDHEN, CDR2 SYDVKM. CDR3 bases: TGTGCCAGCAGCCCTTTCACCAGGGGGACCTGGCAGTTCTTC. Translating gives CASSPFTRGTWQFF.

CDR3 nucleotides: TGTGCCCTGCGGCTAGCGGGGAACCCAGATACGCAGTATTTT. Protein product: CALRLAGNPDTQYF. This chain connects TRBV27 to TRBJ2-3; 9 positions match TRBD2. The germline V gene encodes CDR1 MNHEY and CDR2 SMNVEV (reference sequence). There are 14 residues in the CDR3. The trim removed 11 bases at V and 4 bases at J, leaving 10 bases unmatched.